These T cell receptor beta chains were read from a single sample in a study of a mutant IDH1 vaccine in newly diagnosed glioma. For these TCRs, the target antigens are not known. TCRdb's table, derived via immunoSEQ multiplex PCR, lists solely in-frame clones and lacks some. The data hold about 36,000 clones, with about four fifths observed a single time. The sample consisted of peripheral blood mononuclear cells (PBMCs), taken from a glioma patient whose treatment included an IDH1 peptide vaccine. Receptor source: a woman in her thirties with glioma. Some clones in this sample may be carry-over from other donors' samples. Both conserved end residues are part of each CDR3. A D gene is named only where the DNA matches it firmly. Expanded clones get a size class; other rows say once, few or many, or leave the size out.

d_call	j_call	v_call	clone_size	cdr3_nt	cdr3_aa
NA	TRBJ2-7	TRBV7-2	NA	TGTGCCAGCAGCTTGGGACCCAGCTCCTACGAGCAGTACTTC	CASSLGPSSYEQYF
NA	TRBJ2-7	TRBV2	NA	TGTGCCAGCAGCCTTAAAAGGGACACTTACTCCTACGAGCAGTACTTC	CASSLKRDTYSYEQYF
NA	TRBJ2-5	TRBV5-4	NA	TGTGCCAGCAGAGGCTCAGACCAAGAGACCCAGTACTTC	CASRGSDQETQYF
TRBD2	TRBJ2-2	TRBV6-1	NA	TGTGCCAGCAGTGAATGGGACTATCGGACCGGGGAGCTGTTTTTT	CASSEWDYRTGELFF
TRBD2	TRBJ2-5	TRBV9	NA	TGTGCCAGCGCCCCCAGCGGGAGACTAGAGACCCAGTACTTC	CASAPSGRLETQYF
TRBD1	TRBJ1-5	TRBV7-9	few	TGTGCCAGCAGCCCATCAAGCCGGGACAGGATTCAGCCCCAGCATTTT	CASSPSSRDRIQPQHF
NA	TRBJ1-5	TRBV4-1	NA	TGCGCCAGCAGCCAAGGGGGAAATCAGCCCCAGCATTTT	CASSQGGNQPQHF
TRBD2	TRBJ2-2	TRBV27	NA	TGTGCCAGCAGTTTGACTAGCGGGCCGACCGGGGAGCTGTTTTTT	CASSLTSGPTGELFF
TRBD2	TRBJ2-7	TRBV4-1	NA	TGCGCCAGCAGCCAGCTAGCGGCTGACTCCTACGAGCAGTACTTC	CASSQLAADSYEQYF
TRBD1	TRBJ2-6	TRBV19	NA	TGTGCCAGTAGCCAGGGGGCTGGGGCCAACGTCCTGACTTTC	CASSQGAGANVLTF
TRBD2	TRBJ2-5	TRBV5-4	NA	TGTGCCAGCAGCTCGAGCGGGACGGGGCGGGAGACCCAGTACTTC	CASSSSGTGRETQYF
TRBD2	TRBJ2-3	TRBV14	NA	TGTGCCAGCAGCCGGGCCCTGACTAGCGGGAGCACAGATACGCAGTATTTT	CASSRALTSGSTDTQYF
NA	TRBJ2-1	TRBV9	NA	TGTGCCAGCAGCGTTTCGGGGAGGGGGGAGGACCTCAATGAGCAGTTCTTC	CASSVSGRGEDLNEQFF
TRBD2	TRBJ2-2	TRBV13	NA	TGTGCCAGCAGCCCCGGGGGTAGCGGGGGTTCGGGCACCGGGGAGCTGTTTTTT	CASSPGGSGGSGTGELFF
TRBD1	TRBJ1-5	TRBV6-5	NA	TGTGCCAGCAGTTACTCGGGACAGAGCAATCAGCCCCAGCATTTT	CASSYSGQSNQPQHF
TRBD2	TRBJ2-1	TRBV5-4	once	TGTGCCAGCAGCCCGCCCGGACTAGCTGGGAATGAGCAGTTCTTC	CASSPPGLAGNEQFF
NA	TRBJ1-5	TRBV19	few	TGTGCCAGTAGTATAAAGGGAGGTTATGATTTCGATTTT	CASSIKGGYDFDF
NA	TRBJ2-2	TRBV12-5	NA	TGTGCTAGTGGTTTCTTATTGCGACAGAACACCGGGGAGCTGTTTTTT	CASGFLLRQNTGELFF
NA	TRBJ1-5	TRBV5-4	NA	TGTGCCAGCAGCTTGAATAATCAGCCCCAGCATTTT	CASSLNNQPQHF
NA	TRBJ1-2	TRBV6-1	NA	TGTGCCAGCAGTGAGAGGTCGGGGTATGGCTACACCTTC	CASSERSGYGYTF
NA	TRBJ2-3	TRBV10-3	NA	TGTGCCATCAGTGAGTCGAATTTAGGGAGGACGCAGTATTTT	CAISESNLGRTQYF
TRBD1	TRBJ1-2	TRBV27	few	TGTGCCAGCAAGGGACAGGGAGACTATGGCTACACCTTC	CASKGQGDYGYTF
NA	TRBJ2-7	TRBV5-4	few	TGTGCCAGCAGCCGGGGCAGGGAAGTCCACGAGCAGTACTTC	CASSRGREVHEQYF
TRBD1	TRBJ1-5	TRBV2	NA	TGTGCCAGCAGTGCCGAGCGGGGGCAGGGGGATCAGCCCCAGCATTTT	CASSAERGQGDQPQHF
TRBD1	TRBJ2-7	TRBV4-1	NA	TGCGCCAGCAGCCACCCGGGACAGGGGCCCTACGAGCAGTACTTC	CASSHPGQGPYEQYF
TRBD2	TRBJ2-3	TRBV2	once	TGTGCCAGCGGCGCGGGAGTAGACAATACGCAGTATTTT	CASGAGVDNTQYF
NA	TRBJ1-6	TRBV6-5	NA	TGTGCCAGCAGAGGGGACGGGCAGAATTCACCCCTCCACTTT	CASRGDGQNSPLHF
TRBD2	TRBJ2-7	TRBV10-2	NA	TGCGCCAGCAGTGAGCCGACACTAGCGGACGAGCAGTACTTC	CASSEPTLADEQYF
TRBD1	TRBJ1-2	TRBV7-9	few	TGTGCCAGCAGCTTATCCTATCCGGGGACAGGGGGGAACTATGGCTACACCTTC	CASSLSYPGTGGNYGYTF
TRBD2	TRBJ2-7	TRBV5-1	NA	TGCGCCAGCAGCTCAACCTCTAGCGGCTCCTACGAGCAGTACTTC	CASSSTSSGSYEQYF
NA	TRBJ1-4	TRBV5-8	few	TGTGCCACCCCTAGTCCCTCTTTCAGAAGAAATGAAAAACTGTTTTTT	CATPSPSFRRNEKLFF
NA	TRBJ2-2	TRBV15	NA	TGTGCCACCAGCGGCCGGGACTCCGTTACCGGGGAGCTGTTTTTT	CATSGRDSVTGELFF
TRBD2	TRBJ2-1	TRBV2	NA	TGTGCCAGCAGTGAAGAAAGGGGCGGGAGGGCCAGGAATGAGCAGTTCTTC	CASSEERGGRARNEQFF
TRBD2	TRBJ2-7	TRBV29-1	NA	TGCAGCGTTGGACTAGCGGGCTACGAGCAGTACTTC	CSVGLAGYEQYF
NA	TRBJ1-5	TRBV10-3	NA	TGTGCCATCAGTGACGGCTACAATCAGCCCCAGCATTTT	CAISDGYNQPQHF
NA	TRBJ2-7	TRBV11-3	NA	TGTGCCAGCAGCCCACTTAGAGGGGAGCAGTACTTC	CASSPLRGEQYF
NA	TRBJ2-7	TRBV27	NA	TGTGCCAGCAGTTTATACAGGGCGTACGAGCAGTACTTC	CASSLYRAYEQYF
NA	TRBJ2-5	TRBV7-6	NA	TGTGCCAGCAGCTTCTCCCCCACCGGGGCTCCAAAGGAGACCCAGTACTTC	CASSFSPTGAPKETQYF
TRBD1	TRBJ1-2	TRBV7-9	NA	TGTGCCAGCAGCCCCGGACAGGGGGCAGAAGGCTACACCTTC	CASSPGQGAEGYTF
NA	TRBJ2-7	TRBV27	NA	TGTGCCAGCACCCCCCAGGGAAGCTCCTACGAGCAGTACTTC	CASTPQGSSYEQYF
NA	TRBJ2-5	TRBV5-4	NA	TGTGCCAGCAGCGGCGGAGAGACCCAGTACTTC	CASSGGETQYF
TRBD1	TRBJ1-1	TRBV7-8	few	TGTGCCAGCAGCCCGCTAGACAGGGTGAACACTGAAGCTTTCTTT	CASSPLDRVNTEAFF
NA	TRBJ1-1	TRBV6-4	few	TGTGCCAGCAGTGACTCGAGCAGGAACACTGAAGCTTTCTTT	CASSDSSRNTEAFF